Below, 8 T cell receptor beta chains from the same sample are listed, as sequenced in a study of CD8 T cells in Susac syndrome. An amount of RNA that ranged from roughly 0.5 to 1 ug was reverse transcribed with random hexamers. In TCRdb, the immunoSEQ multiplex PCR reads were re-called with MiXCR into one record per CDR3 protein. Of tens of thousands of distinct CDR3 sequences detected, 95% to 97% appear once; the ten largest clones hold 0.5% to 0.8%. The sample taken for sequencing was CD8+ T cells from PBMCs. Receptor source: a human donor with Susac syndrome.

The chain is built from TRBV21-1 and TRBJ1-5. TRBV21-1 is classified as a pseudogene. The CDR3 runs to 12 residues. DNA of the CDR3: TGTGCCAGCGCAGGGATGGTCCAGCCCCAGCATTTT. Translating it yields CASAGMVQPQHF.

V usage is TRBV30 and J usage is TRBJ1-2; D not certain. Trimming pared 4 bases from V and 7 bases from J, leaving 7 bases between. The CDR3 totals 10 residues. CDR1 and CDR2 from the germline V gene are GTSNPN and SVGIG (reference sequence). As DNA, the CDR3 is TGTGCCTGGAATCAGCCTGGCTACACCTTC. Encoded protein: CAWNQPGYTF.

V is TRBV2 and J is TRBJ1-6; 7 bases line up with TRBD1. Losses at the gene ends were 8 bases for V and 3 bases for J; bases not matched to a gene: 4. The germline CDR1 and CDR2 sequences are SNHLY and FYNNEI. The CDR3 has 14 residues. CDR3 in DNA: TGTGCCAGCGGAAGGGACAGCTATAATTCACCCCTCCACTTT. This sequence encodes CASGRDSYNSPLHF.

The chain links TRBV5-1 to TRBJ1-5; D may be TRBD1 (5 bases). V was cut by 5 bases and J by 5 bases, with 11 bases left in between. CDR1 and CDR2 from the germline V gene are SGHRS and YFSETQ. This CDR3 is built from 13 residues. CDR3 DNA: TGCGCCAGCAGTCCAGCGGGGGATCAGCCCCAGCATTTT. Its protein product is CASSPAGDQPQHF.

J is TRBJ2-7 and V is TRBV6-1, with D perhaps TRBD2 (5 bases). CDR1 is MNHNS, CDR2 SASEGT, per germline. V was pared by 3 bases and J by 6 bases, with 12 bases between. The CDR3 spans 13 residues. DNA for the CDR3: TGTGCCAGCAGTGAGCACGGGGTATCCGAGCAGTACTTC. Protein sequence: CASSEHGVSEQYF.

The chain uses TRBV14 and TRBJ2-1, with 10 positions matching TRBD1. The trim removed 4 bases at V and 4 bases at J, leaving 7 bases unmatched. Germline V CDR1 and CDR2: SGHDN, FVKESK. The length of the CDR3 is 16 residues. This chain's CDR3 is CASSPPGTGDYNEQFF. CDR3 sequence (DNA): TGTGCCAGCAGCCCACCCGGGACAGGGGATTACAATGAGCAGTTCTTC.

This clonotype was seen once. The V call is TRBV29-1, the J call TRBJ2-1; TRBD1 matches at 7 bases. In germline, CDR1 is SQVTM, CDR2 ANQGSEA. The length of the CDR3 is 13 residues. With 8 bases clipped from V and 0 bases from J, the junction kept 4 bases outside the gene matches. CDR3 loop: CSSGTDSYNEQFF. CDR3 nucleotide sequence: TGCAGCTCCGGGACAGACTCCTACAATGAGCAGTTCTTC.

This clonotype appeared once. J is TRBJ2-1 and V is TRBV12-3 or TRBV12-4; D call uncertain. The CDR3 loop spans 14 amino acids. Deletions cut 4 bases from V and 5 bases from J, with 12 bases between. The CDR3 region is CASSSGESHNEQFF. DNA of the CDR3: TGTGCCAGCAGTTCCGGAGAATCCCACAATGAGCAGTTCTTC.